This TCR beta chain originates from a study of memory CD4+ T cells and cytomegalovirus serostatus. For the study at large: This sample comes from healthy Belgian adults, eight to ten CMV seropositive, roughly 22 seronegative.

The sort gate was single viable CD3+CD4+CD8-CD45RO+ cells for memory CD4+ T cells. Donors' CMV status reflects serum IgG against pp150, pp28, p38, p52. Original processing notes: After removing out-of-frame reads, under 2.5 million distinct TCRbeta sequences remained. Measured with immunoSEQ multiplex PCR; TCRdb has only the in-frame clones, and not every one. The D gene and trimming were derived from the DNA, and the V and J assignments and clone size from that table. The sample lists about 61,000 clones, roughly 80% seen once, with 0.88% in the top ten. The CDR3 sequence is 13 residues long. CDR1 and CDR2 (germline): GTSNPN, SVGIG (reference sequence). V lost 0 bases, J lost 4 bases, and 10 bases lay in between.

Sequencing was carried out using memory CD4+ T cells from blood. The receptor's source is an adult in good health and CMV-seronegative. This chain uses TRBV30 with TRBJ2-7; D is undetermined. CDR3 nucleotide sequence: TGTGCCTGGAGTGTACAGTTGGGGTACGAGCAGTACTTC. Its protein is CAWSVQLGYEQYF.